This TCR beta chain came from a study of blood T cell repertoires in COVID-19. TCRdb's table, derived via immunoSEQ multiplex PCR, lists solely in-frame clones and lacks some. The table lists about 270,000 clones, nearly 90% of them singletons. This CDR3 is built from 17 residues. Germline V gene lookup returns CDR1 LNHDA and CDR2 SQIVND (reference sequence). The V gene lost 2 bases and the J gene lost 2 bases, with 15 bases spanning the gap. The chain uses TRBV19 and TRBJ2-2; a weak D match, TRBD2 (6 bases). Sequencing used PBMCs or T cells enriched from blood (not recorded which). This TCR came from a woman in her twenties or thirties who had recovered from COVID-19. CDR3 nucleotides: TGTGCCAGTAGTATAACTCGGGCGGGGCTTAACACCGGGGAGCTGTTTTTT. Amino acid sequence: CASSITRAGLNTGELFF.